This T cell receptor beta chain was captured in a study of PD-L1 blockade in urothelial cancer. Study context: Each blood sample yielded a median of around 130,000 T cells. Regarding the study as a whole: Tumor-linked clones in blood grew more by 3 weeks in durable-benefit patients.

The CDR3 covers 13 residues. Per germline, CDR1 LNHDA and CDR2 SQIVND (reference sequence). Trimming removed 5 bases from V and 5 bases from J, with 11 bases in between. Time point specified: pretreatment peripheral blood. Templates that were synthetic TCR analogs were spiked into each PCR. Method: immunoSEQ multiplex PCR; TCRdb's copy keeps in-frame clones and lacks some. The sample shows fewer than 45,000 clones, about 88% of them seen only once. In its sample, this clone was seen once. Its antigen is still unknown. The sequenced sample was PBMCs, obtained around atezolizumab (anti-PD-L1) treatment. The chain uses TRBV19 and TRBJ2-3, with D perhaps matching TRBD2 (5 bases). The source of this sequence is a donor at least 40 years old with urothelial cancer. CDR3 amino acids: CASSGPTRDTQYF. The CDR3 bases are TGTGCCAGTAGTGGGCCCACTAGAGATACGCAGTATTTT. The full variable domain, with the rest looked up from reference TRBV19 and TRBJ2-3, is DGGITQSPKYLFRKEGQNVTLSCEQNLNHDAMYWYRQDPGQGLRLIYYSQIVNDFQKGDIAEGYSVSREKKESFPLTVTSAQKNPTAFYLCASSGPTRDTQYFGPGTRLTVL.